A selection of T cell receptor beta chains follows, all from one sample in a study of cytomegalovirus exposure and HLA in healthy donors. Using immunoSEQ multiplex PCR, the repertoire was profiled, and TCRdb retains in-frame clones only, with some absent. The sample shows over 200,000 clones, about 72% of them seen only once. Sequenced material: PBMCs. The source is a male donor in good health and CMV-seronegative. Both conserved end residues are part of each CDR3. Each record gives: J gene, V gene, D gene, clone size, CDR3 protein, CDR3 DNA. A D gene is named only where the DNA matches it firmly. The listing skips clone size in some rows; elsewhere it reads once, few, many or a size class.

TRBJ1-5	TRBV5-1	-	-	CASSGQPNQPQHF	TGCGCCAGCAGCGGACAGCCGAATCAGCCCCAGCATTTT
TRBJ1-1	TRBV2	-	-	CASSGGPMNTEAFF	TGTGCCAGCAGCGGCGGGCCAATGAACACTGAAGCTTTCTTT
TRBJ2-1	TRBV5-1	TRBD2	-	CASRLAGGQPHEQFF	TGCGCCAGCAGACTAGCGGGAGGCCAGCCACATGAGCAGTTCTTC
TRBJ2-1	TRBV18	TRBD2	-	CASSPGTSGSSSYNEQFF	TGTGCCAGCTCACCAGGGACTAGCGGGAGTTCCTCCTACAATGAGCAGTTCTTC
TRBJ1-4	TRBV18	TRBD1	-	CASSPGQGGTNEKLFF	TGTGCCAGCTCACCCGGACAGGGGGGAACTAATGAAAAACTGTTTTTT
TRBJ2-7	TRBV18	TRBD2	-	CASSPTSGKHYEQYF	TGTGCCAGCTCACCCACTAGCGGGAAACACTACGAGCAGTACTTC
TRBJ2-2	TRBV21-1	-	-	CASSKARGNTGELFF	TGTGCCAGCAGCAAAGCGAGAGGGAACACCGGGGAGCTGTTTTTT
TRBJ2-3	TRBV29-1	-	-	CSVFKPTGGVTDTQYF	TGCAGCGTCTTCAAACCTACAGGGGGGGTCACAGATACGCAGTATTTT
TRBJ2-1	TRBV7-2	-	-	CASSLFAGPSNEQFF	TGTGCCAGCAGCTTATTCGCGGGGCCGAGCAATGAGCAGTTCTTC
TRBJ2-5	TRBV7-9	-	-	CSSTSRVTPETQYF	TGTTCCAGCACCTCGCGGGTTACTCCGGAGACCCAGTACTTC
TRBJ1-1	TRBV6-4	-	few	CASSETWSTEAFF	TGTGCCAGCAGTGAGACGTGGAGCACTGAAGCTTTCTTT
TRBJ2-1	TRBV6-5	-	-	CASSYVAGDRNEQFF	TGTGCCAGCAGTTACGTGGCAGGGGATAGGAATGAGCAGTTCTTC
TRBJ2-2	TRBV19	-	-	CASSIEVGATTGELFF	TGTGCCAGTAGTATTGAAGTGGGGGCAACCACCGGGGAGCTGTTTTTT
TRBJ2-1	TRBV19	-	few	CASSMTGFTRFEQFF	TGTGCCAGTAGTATGACAGGTTTTACTAGATTCGAGCAGTTCTTC
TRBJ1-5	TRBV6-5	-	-	CASSYGRNQSQHF	TGTGCCAGCAGTTACGGGAGGAATCAGTCCCAGCATTTT
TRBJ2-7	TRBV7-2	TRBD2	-	CASTISGRLTYEQYF	TGTGCCAGCACGATTAGCGGGAGACTCACCTACGAGCAGTACTTC
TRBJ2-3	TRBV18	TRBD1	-	CASSLGQGPTDTQYF	TGTGCCAGCTCCCTGGGACAGGGGCCCACAGATACGCAGTATTTT
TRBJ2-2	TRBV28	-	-	CASSWGRRTGELFF	TGTGCCAGCAGTTGGGGGAGGCGGACCGGGGAGCTGTTTTTT
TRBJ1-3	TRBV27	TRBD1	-	CASSKQGAHGNTIYF	TGTGCCAGCAGTAAACAGGGGGCTCACGGAAACACCATATATTTT
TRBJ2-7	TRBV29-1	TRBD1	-	CSVAGTGGGEQYF	TGCAGCGTTGCCGGGACAGGGGGAGGCGAGCAGTACTTC
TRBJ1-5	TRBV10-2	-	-	CASTPGGSNQPQHF	TGCGCCAGCACCCCGGGGGGCAGCAATCAGCCCCAGCATTTT
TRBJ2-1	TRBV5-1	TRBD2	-	CASSWTGLANNEQFF	TGCGCCAGCAGTTGGACGGGACTAGCAAACAATGAGCAGTTCTTC
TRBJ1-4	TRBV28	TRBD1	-	CASSPGTGVSNEKLFF	TGTGCCAGCAGCCCTGGGACAGGGGTTTCTAATGAAAAACTGTTTTTT
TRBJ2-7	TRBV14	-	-	CASSQVLDGVYYEQYF	TGTGCCAGCAGCCAAGTTCTAGACGGGGTTTACTACGAGCAGTACTTC
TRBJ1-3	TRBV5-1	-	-	CASSLNALSSSGNTIYF	TGCGCCAGCAGCTTGAATGCCCTTTCGAGCTCTGGAAACACCATATATTTT
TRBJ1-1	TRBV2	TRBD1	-	CASRERQGVGTEAFF	TGTGCCAGCAGGGAAAGACAGGGAGTGGGCACTGAAGCTTTCTTT
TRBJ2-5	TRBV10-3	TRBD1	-	CAIRGTGLETQYF	TGTGCCATCAGAGGGACAGGGCTAGAGACCCAGTACTTC
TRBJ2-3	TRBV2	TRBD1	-	CASTRDRGRDTQYF	TGTGCCAGCACCCGAGACAGGGGTAGGGATACGCAGTATTTT
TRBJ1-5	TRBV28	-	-	CASNGQTNNQPQHF	TGTGCCAGCAACGGACAGACTAACAATCAGCCCCAGCATTTT
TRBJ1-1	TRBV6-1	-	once	CASSSSAEAFF	TGTGCCAGCAGTTCGTCGGCTGAAGCTTTCTTT
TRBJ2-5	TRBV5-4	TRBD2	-	CASSSPSGEKETQYF	TGTGCCAGCAGCTCCCCCAGCGGGGAAAAAGAGACCCAGTACTTC
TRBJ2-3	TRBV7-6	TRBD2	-	CASSLLGSGGFGTDTQYF	TGTGCCAGCAGCTTATTAGGGAGCGGGGGTTTCGGGACAGATACGCAGTATTTT
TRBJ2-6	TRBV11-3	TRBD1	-	CASSPGQGLGANVLTF	TGTGCCAGCAGCCCCGGACAGGGTTTAGGGGCCAACGTCCTGACTTTC
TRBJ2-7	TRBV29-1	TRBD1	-	CSGGQGVSYEQYF	TGCAGCGGGGGACAGGGGGTTTCCTACGAGCAGTACTTC
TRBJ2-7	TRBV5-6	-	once	CASGSGSYEQYF	TGTGCCAGCGGCTCCGGTTCCTACGAGCAGTACTTC
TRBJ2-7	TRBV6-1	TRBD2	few	CASSEGPSGSSYEQYF	TGTGCCAGCAGTGAGGGCCCTAGCGGGAGCTCCTACGAGCAGTACTTC
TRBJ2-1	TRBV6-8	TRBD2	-	CASSYVTGRASDNEQFF	TGTGCCAGCAGTTACGTTACCGGGAGGGCCTCTGACAATGAGCAGTTCTTC
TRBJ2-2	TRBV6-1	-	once	CASSTYPNTGELFF	TGTGCCAGCAGCACCTACCCTAACACCGGGGAGCTGTTTTTT
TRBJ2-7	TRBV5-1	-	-	CASSVGGLGQEQYF	TGCGCCAGCAGCGTCGGCGGGTTAGGGCAAGAGCAGTACTTC
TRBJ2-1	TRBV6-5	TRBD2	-	CASTSGMSSYNEQFF	TGTGCCAGCACCAGCGGGATGAGCTCCTACAATGAGCAGTTCTTC
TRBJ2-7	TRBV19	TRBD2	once	CASSTQRGPSYEQYF	TGTGCCAGTAGTACACAGCGGGGACCCTCCTACGAGCAGTACTTC
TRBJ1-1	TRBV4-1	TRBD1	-	CASSLGQAGNTEAFF	TGCGCCAGCAGCCTTGGACAGGCGGGGAACACTGAAGCTTTCTTT
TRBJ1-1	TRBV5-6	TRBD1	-	CASSDKTGASPTEAFF	TGTGCCAGCAGCGATAAGACAGGGGCGAGCCCCACTGAAGCTTTCTTT
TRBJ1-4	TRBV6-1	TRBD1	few	CASRGGPGQGADGPFEKLFF	TGTGCCAGCCGTGGAGGCCCGGGACAGGGGGCAGATGGACCGTTTGAAAAACTGTTTTTT
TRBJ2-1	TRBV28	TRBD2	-	CASSSTAGSYNEQFF	TGTGCCAGCAGTTCAACAGCGGGGAGCTACAATGAGCAGTTCTTC
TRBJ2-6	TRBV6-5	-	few	CASGPLSGANVLTF	TGTGCCAGTGGGCCCCTCTCTGGGGCCAACGTCCTGACTTTC
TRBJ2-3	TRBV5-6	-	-	CASSFVLGAGRTTDTQYF	TGTGCCAGCAGCTTCGTTCTAGGGGCGGGACGGACTACAGATACGCAGTATTTT
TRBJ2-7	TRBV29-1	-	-	CSVEGGNLPSYEQYF	TGCAGCGTTGAAGGGGGCAACCTCCCCTCCTACGAGCAGTACTTC